This TCR beta chain was identified in a study of beta chain features in type 1 diabetes. Findings of the study overall: Moderately but significantly shorter TCRB CDR3s were found in Type 1 diabetes patients in all four CD4+ subsets.

This clone was recorded a few times. What it recognizes is unknown. Germline CDR1 SGHTA, CDR2 FQGNSA. Trimming removed 1 base at V and 1 base at J, with 10 bases between. This CDR3 has 15 residues. cDNA synthesis used the whole RNA isolate, giving expressed TCRB sequences. Clones were sequenced by immunoSEQ multiplex PCR, and TCRdb holds only the in-frame ones, with some missing. The data hold about 160,000 clones, with around 7.8% observed a single time. The chain couples TRBV7-2 to TRBJ1-2, with D tentatively TRBD1 (5 bases). The TCR was taken from a middle-aged woman with type 1 diabetes. Sequenced sample: central memory CD4+ T cells from blood. The CDR3 reads CASSLEEGLNYGYTF. CDR3 nucleotides: TGTGCCAGCAGCTTAGAGGAGGGGCTTAACTATGGCTACACCTTC.